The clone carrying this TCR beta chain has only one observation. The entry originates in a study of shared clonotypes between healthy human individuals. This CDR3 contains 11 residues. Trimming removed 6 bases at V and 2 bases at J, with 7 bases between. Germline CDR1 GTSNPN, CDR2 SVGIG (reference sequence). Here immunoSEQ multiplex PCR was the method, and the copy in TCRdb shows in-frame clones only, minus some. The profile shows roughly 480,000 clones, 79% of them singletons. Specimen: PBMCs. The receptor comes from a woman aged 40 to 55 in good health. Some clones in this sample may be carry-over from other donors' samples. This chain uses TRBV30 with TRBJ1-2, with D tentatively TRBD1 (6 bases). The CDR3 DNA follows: TGTGCCTGCCAGGGGAACTATGGCTACACCTTC. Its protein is CACQGNYGYTF.